These T cell receptor beta chains were read from a single sample in a study of T cell responses to AZD1222 COVID-19 vaccine. Measured with immunoSEQ multiplex PCR; TCRdb has only the in-frame clones, and not every one. The sample carries about 120,000 clones, roughly nine tenths recorded once. This specimen consisted of peripheral blood, obtained 28 days after the second AZD1222 dose. These receptors all stem from an adult who received the AZD1222 COVID-19 vaccine. The CDR3 runs from the conserved cysteine through the conserved F or W. D genes are given only for firm matches. Size values are once, few and many counts, or a class for expanded clones, and some rows have none.

DNA: TGCAGTATTGTGGGGTTCACCGGGGAGCTGTTTTTT; CDR3: CSIVGFTGELFF; J: TRBJ2-2; V: TRBV29-1; D: NA; length: 12; size: NA
DNA: TGCGCCAGCAGCTTGGGGGGGACAGGGAGAGAGACCCAGTACTTC; CDR3: CASSLGGTGRETQYF; J: TRBJ2-5; V: TRBV5-1; D: TRBD1; length: 15; size: NA
DNA: TGTGCCAGCTCACCTGCGGGTCGGTCACCCCTCCACTTT; CDR3: CASSPAGRSPLHF; J: TRBJ1-6; V: TRBV18; D: NA; length: 13; size: NA
DNA: TGTGCCAGCAGCTTACGCGTGGATAGGGAGACCCAGTACTTC; CDR3: CASSLRVDRETQYF; J: TRBJ2-5; V: TRBV7-2; D: NA; length: 14; size: NA
DNA: TGTGCCAGTAGTATAGGCGGGACAGGGTCCGAAAAACTGTTTTTT; CDR3: CASSIGGTGSEKLFF; J: TRBJ1-4; V: TRBV19; D: TRBD1; length: 15; size: NA
DNA: TGTGCTAGCAGCTTAGCGGGGGCAATAACCGAGCAGTACTTC; CDR3: CASSLAGAITEQYF; J: TRBJ2-7; V: TRBV7-7; D: TRBD2; length: 14; size: NA
DNA: TGTGCCAGCAGCTTAGCGGGATTTAGCACAGATACGCAGTATTTT; CDR3: CASSLAGFSTDTQYF; J: TRBJ2-3; V: TRBV7-3; D: NA; length: 15; size: NA
DNA: TGTGCCAGCAGAGGTTTCTACGAGCAGTACTTC; CDR3: CASRGFYEQYF; J: TRBJ2-7; V: TRBV27; D: NA; length: 11; size: once
DNA: TGTGCCAGCAGCGAAGCTTTCTTT; CDR3: CASSEAFF; J: TRBJ1-1; V: TRBV6-5; D: NA; length: 8; size: once
DNA: TGTGCTACCATGTCTGGGGGCATTGGAAACACCATATATTTT; CDR3: CATMSGGIGNTIYF; J: TRBJ1-3; V: TRBV7-2; D: NA; length: 14; size: NA
DNA: TGTGCCAGTACCCGGGGGGGGCCCACAGATACGCAGTATTTT; CDR3: CASTRGGPTDTQYF; J: TRBJ2-3; V: TRBV7-3; D: TRBD2; length: 14; size: NA
DNA: TGTGCCATCGGGGGACAGCCAAACACTGAAGCTTTCTTT; CDR3: CAIGGQPNTEAFF; J: TRBJ1-1; V: TRBV10-3; D: TRBD1; length: 13; size: NA
DNA: TGTGCCAGCAGCTTAGGTATGAACACTGAAGCTTTCTTT; CDR3: CASSLGMNTEAFF; J: TRBJ1-1; V: TRBV7-7; D: NA; length: 13; size: NA
DNA: TGTGCCAGCTCACCGACAGGATCGGGGTTGAACACTGAAGCTTTCTTT; CDR3: CASSPTGSGLNTEAFF; J: TRBJ1-1; V: TRBV18; D: NA; length: 16; size: NA
DNA: TGTGCCAGCAGCTTTGGACTAGCGGGGGGGGCCACAGATACGCAGTATTTT; CDR3: CASSFGLAGGATDTQYF; J: TRBJ2-3; V: TRBV11-3; D: TRBD2; length: 17; size: NA
DNA: TGCGCCAGCAGCTTGGGTAGGGCTGGCGAAGCTTTCTTT; CDR3: CASSLGRAGEAFF; J: TRBJ1-1; V: TRBV5-1; D: NA; length: 13; size: NA
DNA: TGTGCCAGCAGTACTCCCCAGGGGACCGGGGAGCTGTTTTTT; CDR3: CASSTPQGTGELFF; J: TRBJ2-2; V: TRBV2; D: NA; length: 14; size: NA
DNA: TGTGCCAGCAGCTTAATAGGGACTAACGAGCAGTACTTC; CDR3: CASSLIGTNEQYF; J: TRBJ2-7; V: TRBV3-1/TRBV3-2; D: TRBD2; length: 13; size: NA
DNA: TGTGCCACCAGCAGGGCTTCTGGGGGACCCTACAATGAGCAGTTCTTC; CDR3: CATSRASGGPYNEQFF; J: TRBJ2-1; V: TRBV15; D: NA; length: 16; size: NA
DNA: TGTGCCAGCAGCTTAGTTTTCGGAGGAGAGGCTTTCTTT; CDR3: CASSLVFGGEAFF; J: TRBJ1-1; V: TRBV11-3; D: NA; length: 13; size: NA
DNA: TGCAGTGCTAGTAACAGGCAAGAGACCCAGTACTTC; CDR3: CSASNRQETQYF; J: TRBJ2-5; V: TRBV20-1; D: NA; length: 12; size: once
DNA: TGTGCCAGCTCACCATTACAGGGGGCGGACTATGGCTACACCTTC; CDR3: CASSPLQGADYGYTF; J: TRBJ1-2; V: TRBV18; D: TRBD1; length: 15; size: NA
DNA: TGTGCCAGCAGCCAGGGAAGGTGGAGGGGTGGCTACACCTTC; CDR3: CASSQGRWRGGYTF; J: TRBJ1-2; V: TRBV5-5; D: NA; length: 14; size: NA
DNA: TGTGCCATCAGCTCTGCCCGGGACAGACCTAACTATGGCTACACCTTC; CDR3: CAISSARDRPNYGYTF; J: TRBJ1-2; V: TRBV10-3; D: TRBD1; length: 16; size: NA
DNA: TGTGCCAGTAGTGGCACCGGGACAAACTATGGCTACACCTTC; CDR3: CASSGTGTNYGYTF; J: TRBJ1-2; V: TRBV19; D: NA; length: 14; size: few
DNA: TGCGCCAGCAGCCAGGGACTAGCGGGCTATGAGCAGTTCTTC; CDR3: CASSQGLAGYEQFF; J: TRBJ2-1; V: TRBV4-3; D: TRBD2; length: 14; size: NA
DNA: TGTGCCAGCAGTGAAGAGGGGGGGGACACTGAAGCTTTCTTT; CDR3: CASSEEGGDTEAFF; J: TRBJ1-1; V: TRBV28; D: NA; length: 14; size: NA
DNA: TGTGCTAGCAGCTTAGGGCTAGCGGTCCAAAATGAGCAGTTCTTC; CDR3: CASSLGLAVQNEQFF; J: TRBJ2-1; V: TRBV7-7; D: TRBD2; length: 15; size: once
DNA: TGCGCCAGCAGCCGCAGGACTAGCGGGGGTAGCACAGATACGCAGTATTTT; CDR3: CASSRRTSGGSTDTQYF; J: TRBJ2-3; V: TRBV4-3; D: TRBD2; length: 17; size: NA
DNA: TGTGCCAGCAGAGAGACGACAGGGGGCTCCGAGCAGTACTTC; CDR3: CASRETTGGSEQYF; J: TRBJ2-7; V: TRBV2; D: TRBD1; length: 14; size: NA
DNA: TGTGCCAGCAGCTCCAACCCCGGTAATTACGGCTACACCTTC; CDR3: CASSSNPGNYGYTF; J: TRBJ1-2; V: TRBV7-9; D: NA; length: 14; size: NA
DNA: TGTGCCAGCAGCCCAAGAATAGAGATTACTAATGAAAAACTGTTTTTT; CDR3: CASSPRIEITNEKLFF; J: TRBJ1-4; V: TRBV7-9; D: NA; length: 16; size: NA
DNA: TGTGCCAGCAGCTCCCCAGGGGGAATCGGCTACACCTTC; CDR3: CASSSPGGIGYTF; J: TRBJ1-2; V: TRBV7-3; D: TRBD1; length: 13; size: NA
DNA: TGTGCCACCAGCAGAGATATGGGCCAAGAGGGACCCACAAGCACCATATATTTT; CDR3: CATSRDMGQEGPTSTIYF; J: TRBJ1-3; V: TRBV15; D: NA; length: 18; size: NA
DNA: TGTGCCAGCAGCTTGGGCAGGCGGAGAGGGAAACTGTTTTTT; CDR3: CASSLGRRRGKLFF; J: TRBJ1-4; V: TRBV5-6; D: NA; length: 14; size: NA
DNA: TGCAGCGTCGGACAGGGGGCGGATGAGCAGTTCTTC; CDR3: CSVGQGADEQFF; J: TRBJ2-1; V: TRBV29-1; D: TRBD1; length: 12; size: NA
DNA: TGTGCCAGCAGCTTAGTGGCAGGGAACACCGGGGAGCTGTTTTTT; CDR3: CASSLVAGNTGELFF; J: TRBJ2-2; V: TRBV7-2; D: NA; length: 15; size: NA
DNA: TGTGCCAGCAGCTTTCGATGGGACGACACTGAAGCTTTCTTT; CDR3: CASSFRWDDTEAFF; J: TRBJ1-1; V: TRBV7-2; D: NA; length: 14; size: NA
DNA: TGTGCCAGCAGCCCCGGGGGGGTGGGGCCTTGGGACTATGGCTACACCTTC; CDR3: CASSPGGVGPWDYGYTF; J: TRBJ1-2; V: TRBV7-2; D: NA; length: 17; size: NA
DNA: TGTGCCAGCAGCCCACCCGGGACTAGACACAACGAGCAGTACTTC; CDR3: CASSPPGTRHNEQYF; J: TRBJ2-7; V: TRBV7-2; D: TRBD2; length: 15; size: NA
DNA: TGTGCCAGCAGCAAGACTAGCGGGGGGTACAATGAGCAGTTCTTC; CDR3: CASSKTSGGYNEQFF; J: TRBJ2-1; V: TRBV5-4; D: TRBD2; length: 15; size: NA
DNA: TGTGCCAGCAGCACCGGGGAGGGACGTTACGAGCAGTACTTC; CDR3: CASSTGEGRYEQYF; J: TRBJ2-7; V: TRBV16; D: TRBD2; length: 14; size: few
DNA: TGTGCCAGTGGTCCGGGACAGGGTATTGAGACCCAGTACTTC; CDR3: CASGPGQGIETQYF; J: TRBJ2-5; V: TRBV19; D: TRBD1; length: 14; size: NA
DNA: TGCGCCAGCAGCCAAGCATTCGCCAATGAGCAGTTCTTC; CDR3: CASSQAFANEQFF; J: TRBJ2-1; V: TRBV4-1; D: NA; length: 13; size: NA
DNA: TGTGCCAATCATAGGTTAAATACGCAGTATTTT; CDR3: CANHRLNTQYF; J: TRBJ2-3; V: TRBV5-8; D: NA; length: 11; size: NA
DNA: TGTGCCAGCAGCGACGCCACAGATACGCAGTATTTT; CDR3: CASSDATDTQYF; J: TRBJ2-3; V: TRBV9; D: NA; length: 12; size: NA
DNA: TGTGCCAGCAGTTACATGACCTCCTACAATGAGCAGTTCTTC; CDR3: CASSYMTSYNEQFF; J: TRBJ2-1; V: TRBV6-2/TRBV6-3; D: NA; length: 14; size: NA
DNA: TGTGCCAGCAGTTTATACGTTGACACTGAAGCTTTCTTT; CDR3: CASSLYVDTEAFF; J: TRBJ1-1; V: TRBV28; D: NA; length: 13; size: NA